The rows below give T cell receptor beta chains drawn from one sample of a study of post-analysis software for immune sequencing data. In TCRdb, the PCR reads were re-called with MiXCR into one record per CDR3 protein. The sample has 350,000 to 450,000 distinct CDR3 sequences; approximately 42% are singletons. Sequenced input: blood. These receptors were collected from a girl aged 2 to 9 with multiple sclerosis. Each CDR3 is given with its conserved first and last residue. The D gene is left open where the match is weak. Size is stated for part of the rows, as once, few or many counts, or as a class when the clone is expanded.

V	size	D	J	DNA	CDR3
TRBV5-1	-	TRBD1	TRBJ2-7	TGCGCCAGCAGCTCTTCAGGGGGTTACGAGCGGTACTTC	CASSSSGGYERYF
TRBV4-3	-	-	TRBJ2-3	TGCGCCAGCAGCCCTGCCTGGGGGACTAGCACAGATACGCAGTATTTT	CASSPAWGTSTDTQYF
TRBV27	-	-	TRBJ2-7	TGTGCCAGCAGCCCCTACCAGGCAGGAAGATACGAGCAGTACTTC	CASSPYQAGRYEQYF
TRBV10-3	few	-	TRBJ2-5	TGTGCCATCAGTGACCCTTGGGGGGAGACCCAGTACTTC	CAISDPWGETQYF
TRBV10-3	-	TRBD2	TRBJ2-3	TGTGCCATCAGTGACCCAATAGCGGGGGAACCTTCTAGCACAGATACGCAGTATTTT	CAISDPIAGEPSSTDTQYF
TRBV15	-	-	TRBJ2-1	TGTGCCACCAGCGGGTCATCATCCGGGAGTCTCCCCTACAATGAGCAGTTCTTC	CATSGSSSGSLPYNEQFF
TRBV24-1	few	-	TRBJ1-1	TGTGCCACCGCGAACACTGAAGCTTTCTTT	CATANTEAFF
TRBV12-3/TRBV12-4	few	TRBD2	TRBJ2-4	TGTGCCAGCAGTACACTAGCGGGTCGCAACATTCAGTACTTC	CASSTLAGRNIQYF
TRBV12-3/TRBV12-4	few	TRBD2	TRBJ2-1	TGTGCCAGCTCGGGGGGACTAGCGCTTAATGAGCAGTTCTTC	CASSGGLALNEQFF
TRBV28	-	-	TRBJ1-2	TGTGCCAGCAGTTTTGGACAGTATGGCTACACCTTC	CASSFGQYGYTF
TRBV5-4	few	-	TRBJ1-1	TGTGCCAGCAGCTTGGCCCCGGTGAACACTGAAGCTTTCTTT	CASSLAPVNTEAFF
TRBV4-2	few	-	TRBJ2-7	TGTGCCAGCAGCCCTCAGGGTAATCCCTACGAGCAGTACTTC	CASSPQGNPYEQYF
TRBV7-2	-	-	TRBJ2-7	TGTGCCAGCAGCTTAGAACGGAAGTACGAGCAGTACTTC	CASSLERKYEQYF
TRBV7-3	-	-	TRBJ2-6	TGTGCCAGCAGCTTCCAGGGATCAACTGGGGCCAACGTCCTGACTTTC	CASSFQGSTGANVLTF
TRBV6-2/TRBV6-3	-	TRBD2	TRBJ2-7	TGTGCCAGCAGCCGGACTAGCGGGAACCGGAAACTTTACGAGCAGTACTTC	CASSRTSGNRKLYEQYF
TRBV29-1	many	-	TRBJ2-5	TGCAGCGTTGAACATCTCCAAGAGACCCAGTACTTC	CSVEHLQETQYF
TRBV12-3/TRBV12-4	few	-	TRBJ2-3	TGTGCCAGCAGTTTAACAGGATCCCGGACAGATACGCAGTATTTT	CASSLTGSRTDTQYF
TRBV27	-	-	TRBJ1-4	TGTGCCAGCAGTACCAGTCCGGGCTATGAACTGTTTTTT	CASSTSPGYELFF
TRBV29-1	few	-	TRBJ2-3	TGCAGCGTGGAAGGAGGGGGCACAGATACGCAGTATTTT	CSVEGGGTDTQYF
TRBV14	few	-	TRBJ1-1	TGTGCCAGCAGCCGGGCGGCCGGCACTGAAGCTTTCTTT	CASSRAAGTEAFF
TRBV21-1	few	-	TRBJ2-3	TGTGCCAGCAGCAGCAATCCAACAGATACGCAGTATTTT	CASSSNPTDTQYF
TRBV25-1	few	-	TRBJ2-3	TGTGCCAGCAGTGACACCTTTCGCACAGATACGCAGTATTTT	CASSDTFRTDTQYF
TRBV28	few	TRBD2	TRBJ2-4	TGTGCCAGCAGTTTGCCCGGGGGGGGTGTCGCCAAAAACATTCAGTACTTC	CASSLPGGGVAKNIQYF
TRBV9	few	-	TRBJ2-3	TGTGCCAGCAGCGTTCGAGCGGAGAGCACAGATACGCAGTATTTT	CASSVRAESTDTQYF
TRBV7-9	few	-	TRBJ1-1	TGTGCCAGCAGCTTAGGGCCAGGGCTAATGACTGAAGCTTTCTTT	CASSLGPGLMTEAFF
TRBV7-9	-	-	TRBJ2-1	TGTGCCAGCAGCTTAGTCTTGGGGAGCTCCTACAATGAGCAGTGCTTC	CASSLVLGSSYNEQCF
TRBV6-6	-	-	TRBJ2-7	TGTGCCAGCAGTTACCGCCGAGGGGGTCCCAACTACGAGCAGTACTTC	CASSYRRGGPNYEQYF
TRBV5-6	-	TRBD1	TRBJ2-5	TGTGCCAGCAGCTCAACAGGGGAAGAGACCCAGTACTTC	CASSSTGEETQYF
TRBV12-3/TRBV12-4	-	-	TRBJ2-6	TGTGCCAGCAGCCGAACCTCCAGGGGGGTCTCTGGGGCCAACGTCCTGACTTTC	CASSRTSRGVSGANVLTF
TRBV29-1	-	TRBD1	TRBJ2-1	TGCAGCGGAGAGAGGACAGGGTGGGAAGATGAGCAGTTCTTC	CSGERTGWEDEQFF
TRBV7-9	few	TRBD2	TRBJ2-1	TGTGCCAGCACAGAGCGGGGGAGCTCCTACAATGAGCAGTTCTTC	CASTERGSSYNEQFF
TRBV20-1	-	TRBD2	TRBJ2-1	TGCAGTGCTCCTTTAGCGGGAGCAGTAGTTGATGAGCAGTTCTTC	CSAPLAGAVVDEQFF
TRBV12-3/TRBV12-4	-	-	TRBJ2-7	TGTGCCAGCAGTTTAGTCCAGACCTACGAGCAGTACTTC	CASSLVQTYEQYF
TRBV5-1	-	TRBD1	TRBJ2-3	TGCGCCAGCAGCTCTGGGACAGGGGGCATTAGCACAGATACGCAGTATTTT	CASSSGTGGISTDTQYF
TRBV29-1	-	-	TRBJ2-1	TGCAGCGTTCGGGGACTTCTCCTGAATGGGCAGTTCTTC	CSVRGLLLNGQFF
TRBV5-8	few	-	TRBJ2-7	TGTGCCAGCAGCTTGGGGCCAGGGAGTCTCTACGAGCAGTACTTC	CASSLGPGSLYEQYF
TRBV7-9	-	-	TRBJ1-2	TGTGCCAGCAGCTTAGAAGTGGGGCGCGGCTACACCTTC	CASSLEVGRGYTF
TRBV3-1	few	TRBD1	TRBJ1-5	TGTGCCAGCAGCCCTACAGGGGGCAGGCAGCCCCAGCATTTT	CASSPTGGRQPQHF
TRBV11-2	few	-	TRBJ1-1	TGTGCCAGCAGCATTCAACAGGGTCCCGGGAAAGCTTTCTTT	CASSIQQGPGKAFF
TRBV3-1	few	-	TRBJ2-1	TGTGCCAGCAGCCCCACAGGTCCCGCATTGGATGGCGGGCGCGTTGAGCAGTTCTTC	CASSPTGPALDGGRVEQFF